One sample yielded the 4 T cell receptor beta chains listed below, sequenced in a study of blood T cell repertoires in COVID-19. The table came from immunoSEQ multiplex PCR; TCRdb's copy has only in-frame clones and leaves some out. The data contain 95,000 to 100,000 clones, roughly 86% of them singletons. The sequenced sample consisted of peripheral blood. Receptor source: a woman aged 25 to 45 with acute or convalescent COVID-19.

The chain uses TRBV27 and TRBJ1-3, with TRBD1 matching 7 bases. The CDR3 runs to 14 residues. In germline, CDR1 is MNHEY, CDR2 SMNVEV (reference sequence). V was pared by 6 bases and J by 8 bases, with 10 bases of the junction left unmatched. The CDR3 DNA sequence: TGTGCCAGCAGATCTAAAGGGACAGCCGACACCATATATTTT. Translated, it gives CASRSKGTADTIYF.

V gene TRBV15 combines with J gene TRBJ2-1; TRBD2 aligns across 7 bases. The V gene end was trimmed by 5 bases and the J gene end by 1 base; junction bases not matched to a gene: 8. Germline V CDR1 and CDR2: LNHNV, YYDKDF (reference sequence). There are 16 residues in the CDR3. DNA for the CDR3: TGTGCCACCAGCCGCCGACTAGCCTCGTCCTACAATGAGCAGTTCTTC. Amino acid sequence: CATSRRLASSYNEQFF.

This rearrangement joins TRBV29-1 to TRBJ1-1, with 8 nucleotides matching TRBD1. This CDR3 has 13 residues. The ends lost 3 bases at V and 4 bases at J; junction bases unmatched: 4. In germline, CDR1 is SQVTM, CDR2 ANQGSEA. Written as DNA, the CDR3 is TGCAGCGTTGATGCAGGACAGGGCACTGAAGCTTTCTTT. It translates to CSVDAGQGTEAFF.

This chain uses TRBV18 with TRBJ1-4; D might be TRBD1 (6 bases). V lost 1 base and J lost 6, with 12 bases in between. The CDR3 contains 15 residues. Looked up from germline, CDR1 is KGHSH and CDR2 is LQKENI. The CDR3, as DNA: TGTGCCAGCTCACCACGACAGGACCTCGATGAAAAACTGTTTTTT. Amino acids: CASSPRQDLDEKLFF.